This is a list of T cell receptor beta chains from one sample in a study of blood T cell repertoires in COVID-19. TCRdb's table, derived via immunoSEQ multiplex PCR, lists solely in-frame clones and lacks some. The table has about 89,000 clones, around 75% seen once; the top ten hold roughly 6%. Material for sequencing was peripheral blood. These receptors all stem from a man aged 65 to 79 with COVID-19, enrolled during active disease. CDR3s include the opening cysteine and the closing phenylalanine or tryptophan. D genes are given only for firm matches. Size is stated for part of the rows, as once, few or many counts, or as a class when the clone is expanded.

J | D | size | V | CDR3 | DNA
TRBJ1-5 | TRBD1 | NA | TRBV11-2 | CASSTGTGYLEPQHF | TGTGCCAGCAGCACAGGGACAGGGTATTTGGAGCCCCAGCATTTT
TRBJ1-1 | TRBD1 | NA | TRBV3-1/TRBV3-2 | CASSAWDSRNTEAFF | TGTGCCAGCAGCGCTTGGGACAGTAGAAACACTGAAGCTTTCTTT
TRBJ1-1 | NA | NA | TRBV6-5 | CASSYEPRDTEAFF | TGTGCCAGCAGTTACGAGCCCCGGGACACTGAAGCTTTCTTT
TRBJ2-1 | TRBD2 | NA | TRBV12-5 | CASGLTGLAGKSFNEQFF | TGTGCTAGTGGTTTGACTGGACTAGCGGGAAAATCTTTCAATGAGCAGTTCTTC
TRBJ1-1 | NA | NA | TRBV7-9 | CASSARGGAYTEAFF | TGTGCCAGCAGCGCCCGGGGGGGGGCGTACACTGAAGCTTTCTTT
TRBJ1-4 | TRBD1 | NA | TRBV28 | CASSGRGRDNEKLFF | TGTGCCAGCAGTGGCAGGGGGCGGGATAATGAAAAACTGTTTTTT
TRBJ2-7 | NA | few | TRBV6-2/TRBV6-3 | CASSLVVSYEQYF | TGTGCCAGCAGTCTGGTAGTCTCCTACGAGCAGTACTTC
TRBJ2-2 | NA | NA | TRBV18 | CASSLTGQPGELFF | TGTGCCAGCTCACTTACAGGACAGCCCGGGGAGCTGTTTTTT
TRBJ2-3 | TRBD2 | NA | TRBV5-4 | CASSPHGGGPNTDTQYF | TGTGCCAGCAGCCCGCACGGGGGGGGCCCGAACACAGATACGCAGTATTTT
TRBJ1-1 | NA | NA | TRBV6-5 | CASRIGNRLNTEAFF | TGTGCCAGCAGAATCGGTAACAGACTGAACACTGAAGCTTTCTTT
TRBJ2-7 | TRBD1 | NA | TRBV5-1 | CASSLGGGTGFHEQYF | TGCGCCAGCAGCTTGGGGGGCGGGACAGGCTTTCACGAGCAGTACTTC
TRBJ1-1 | NA | NA | TRBV13 | CASSFLTGEAFF | TGTGCCAGCAGCTTTTTAACAGGTGAAGCTTTCTTT
TRBJ2-3 | TRBD2 | NA | TRBV4-1 | CASSQGDWTRTDTQYF | TGCGCCAGCAGCCAAGGGGATTGGACTAGAACAGATACGCAGTATTTT
TRBJ2-4 | TRBD2 | NA | TRBV28 | CASSWTSGRGAAKNIQYF | TGTGCCAGCAGTTGGACTAGCGGGAGGGGTGCGGCCAAAAACATTCAGTACTTC
TRBJ2-3 | NA | NA | TRBV11-3 | CASSLEHDTQYF | TGTGCCAGCAGCTTAGAACATGATACGCAGTATTTT
TRBJ1-1 | NA | NA | TRBV28 | CASSLTRAEAFF | TGTGCCAGCAGTTTAACGAGGGCTGAAGCTTTCTTT
TRBJ1-3 | NA | NA | TRBV28 | CASSQGDSGNTIYF | TGTGCCAGCAGCCAAGGGGATTCTGGAAACACCATATATTTT
TRBJ1-2 | NA | once | TRBV28 | CASSLLSPGILTNYGYTF | TGTGCCAGCAGTCTGCTCTCACCCGGGATACTAACTAACTATGGCTACACCTTC